Below are 3 T cell receptor beta chains sequenced from a single sample in a study of T cells after yellow fever vaccination. TCRdb recomputed calls from the 5' RACE reads with MiXCR, one row per CDR3 protein. The profile shows roughly 60,000 distinct CDR3 sequences, approximately 7% of them singletons. The source was CD8+ T cells sorted from PBMCs, collected on the day of the first yellow fever vaccination. Receptors originate from a young man who received the YFV17D yellow fever vaccine.

This clonotype came up many times. CDR3 loop: CASSKGVRVRYYNEKLFF. CDR3 coding DNA: TGTGCCAGCAGCAAAGGAGTCAGAGTCCGCTACTATAATGAAAAACTGTTTTTT. The chain has TRBV21-1 and TRBJ1-4. TRBV21-1 is a recognized pseudogene. CDR3 length equals 18 residues.

The J gene is TRBJ1-1, the V gene TRBV6-4, with D uncertain. This CDR3 has 16 residues. Germline CDR1 MRHNA, CDR2 SNTAGT. V lost 1 base and J lost 1, with 13 bases in between. The CDR3 loop is CASSDFFHERNTEAFF. The CDR3 DNA reads as TGTGCCAGCAGTGACTTCTTTCACGAAAGGAACACTGAAGCTTTCTTT.

The V call is TRBV27, the J call TRBJ2-1; the match to TRBD1 covers 10 bases. Germline V CDR1 and CDR2: MNHEY, SMNVEV (reference sequence). The CDR3 runs 15 residues. With 4 bases clipped from V and 0 bases from J, the junction kept 0 bases outside the gene matches. The CDR3 region is CASSWTGGSYNEQFF. The CDR3 DNA reads as TGTGCCAGCAGTTGGACAGGGGGCTCCTACAATGAGCAGTTCTTC.